This T cell receptor beta chain was sequenced for a study of prognosis after radiotherapy for stage I lung cancer. Two-round multiplex PCR, the amplification method, yielded TCR beta CDR3 from genomic DNA. Primers specific to each TRBV and TRBJ gene were used in first-round PCR. TCRdb re-called the multiplex PCR reads through MiXCR, storing one row per CDR3 protein. This table has fewer than 40,000 distinct CDR3 sequences, around 40% appearing once. For each of two time points, a roughly 6.2-milliliter draw of peripheral blood was taken. Germline V gives CDR1 LNHDA, CDR2 SQIVND (reference sequence). Trimming shortened V by 4 bases and J by 4 bases, and 13 bases separated the two germline ends. The CDR3 has 14 residues.

The sample consisted of PBMCs, taken before or after stereotactic body radiation therapy (not recorded which). The J gene is TRBJ1-1, the V gene TRBV19; possibly TRBD1 for D (5 bases). The clonotype originates from a donor of 50 years or more with non-small cell lung cancer. CDR3 amino acids: CASSTAGVSTEAFF. CDR3 DNA: TGTGCCAGTAGTACGGCGGGGGTATCCACTGAAGCTTTCTTT.